This TCR beta chain came from a study of T cell changes during pregnancy in multiple sclerosis. The CDR3 spans 14 residues. V was pared by 6 bases and J by 0 bases, with 9 bases between. The germline V gene encodes CDR1 MNHNS and CDR2 SASEGT. Profiled with immunoSEQ multiplex PCR; TCRdb holds only in-frame clones, not every one. The sample has roughly 40,000 clones; roughly 85% are singletons. The sample consisted of CD4+ T cells from peripheral blood mononuclear cells, taken before pregnancy. V gene TRBV6-1 combines with J gene TRBJ1-5; D call uncertain. The sequence was collected from a female donor with multiple sclerosis, enrolled in a pregnancy study. The DNA of the CDR3 is TGTGCCAGCAGCCGCCAGGATAGCAATCAGCCCCAGCATTTT. It codes for CASSRQDSNQPQHF.